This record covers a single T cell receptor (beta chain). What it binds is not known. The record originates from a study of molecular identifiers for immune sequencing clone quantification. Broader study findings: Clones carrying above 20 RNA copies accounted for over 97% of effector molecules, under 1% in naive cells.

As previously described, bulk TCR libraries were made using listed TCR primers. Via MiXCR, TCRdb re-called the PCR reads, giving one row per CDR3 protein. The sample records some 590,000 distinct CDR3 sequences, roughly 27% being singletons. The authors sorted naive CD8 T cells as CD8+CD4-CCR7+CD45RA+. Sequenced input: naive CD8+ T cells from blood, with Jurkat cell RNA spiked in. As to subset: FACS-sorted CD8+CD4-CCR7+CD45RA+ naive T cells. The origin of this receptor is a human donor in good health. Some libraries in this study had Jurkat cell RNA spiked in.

CDR3 sequence: CASSLPGGRAGELFF. CDR3 coding DNA: TGTGCCAGCAGTTTACCGGGGGGGCGCGCCGGGGAGCTGTTTTTT. The V call is TRBV27, the J call TRBJ2-2; 8 nucleotides align to TRBD2. CDR3 length: 15 amino acids. The J segment lost 6 bases and the V segment lost 2 bases, leaving 5 bases of the junction unmatched. Germline-derived CDR1 and CDR2 are MNHEY and SMNVEV (reference sequence).